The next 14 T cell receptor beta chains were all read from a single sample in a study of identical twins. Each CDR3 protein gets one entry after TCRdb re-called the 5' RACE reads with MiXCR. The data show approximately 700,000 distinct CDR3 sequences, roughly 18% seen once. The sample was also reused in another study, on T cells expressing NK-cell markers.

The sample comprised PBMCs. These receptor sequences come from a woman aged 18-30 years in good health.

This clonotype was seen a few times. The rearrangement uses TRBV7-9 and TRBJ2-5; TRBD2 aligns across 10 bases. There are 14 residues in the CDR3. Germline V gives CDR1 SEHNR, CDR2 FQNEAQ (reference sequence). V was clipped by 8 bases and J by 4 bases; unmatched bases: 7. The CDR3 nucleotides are TGTGCCAGCGTCCTAGCGGGAGTGAGAGAGACCCAGTACTTC. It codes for CASVLAGVRETQYF.

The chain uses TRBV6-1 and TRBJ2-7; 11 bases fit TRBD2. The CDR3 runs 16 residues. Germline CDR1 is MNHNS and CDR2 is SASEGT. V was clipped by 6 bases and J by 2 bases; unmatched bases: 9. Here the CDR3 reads CASRLDSGGDPYEQYF. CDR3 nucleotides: TGTGCCAGCAGGCTAGATAGCGGGGGGGACCCCTACGAGCAGTACTTC.

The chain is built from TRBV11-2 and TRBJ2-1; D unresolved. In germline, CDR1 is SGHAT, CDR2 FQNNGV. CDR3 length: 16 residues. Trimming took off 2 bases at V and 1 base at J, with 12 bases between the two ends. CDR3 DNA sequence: TGTGCCAGCAGCTTACTTCAGCGTATGTCCTACAATGAGCAGTTCTTC. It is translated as CASSLLQRMSYNEQFF.

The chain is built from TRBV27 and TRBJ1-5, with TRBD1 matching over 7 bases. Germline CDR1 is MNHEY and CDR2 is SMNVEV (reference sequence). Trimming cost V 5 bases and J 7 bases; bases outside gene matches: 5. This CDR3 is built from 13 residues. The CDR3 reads CASSEQGPQPQHF. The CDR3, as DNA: TGTGCCAGCAGTGAACAGGGGCCCCAGCCCCAGCATTTT.

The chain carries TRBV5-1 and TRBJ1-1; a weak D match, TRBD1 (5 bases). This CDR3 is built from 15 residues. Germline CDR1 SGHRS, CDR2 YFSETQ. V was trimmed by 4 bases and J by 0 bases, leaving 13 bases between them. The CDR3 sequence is CASSQTGTVNTEAFF. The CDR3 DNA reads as TGCGCCAGCAGCCAAACCGGGACGGTGAACACTGAAGCTTTCTTT.

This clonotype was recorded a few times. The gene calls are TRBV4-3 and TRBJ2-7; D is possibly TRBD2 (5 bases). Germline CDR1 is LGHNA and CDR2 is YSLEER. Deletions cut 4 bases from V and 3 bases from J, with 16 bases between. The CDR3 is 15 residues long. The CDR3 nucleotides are TGCGCCAGCAGCCCGGACTCCTTTCTTGGCTACGAGCAGTACTTC. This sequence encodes CASSPDSFLGYEQYF.

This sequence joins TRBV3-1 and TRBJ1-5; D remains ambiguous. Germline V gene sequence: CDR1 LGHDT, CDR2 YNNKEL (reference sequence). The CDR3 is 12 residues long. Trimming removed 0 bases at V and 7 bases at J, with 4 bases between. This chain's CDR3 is CASSQDSQPQHF. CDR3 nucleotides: TGTGCCAGCAGCCAAGACAGCCAGCCCCAGCATTTT.

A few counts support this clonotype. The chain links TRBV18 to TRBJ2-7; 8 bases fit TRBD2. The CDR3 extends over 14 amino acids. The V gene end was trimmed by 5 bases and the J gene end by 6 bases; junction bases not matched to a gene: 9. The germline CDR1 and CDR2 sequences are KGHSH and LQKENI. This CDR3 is CASSSATSDVEQYF. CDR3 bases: TGTGCCAGCTCATCCGCGACTAGCGACGTCGAGCAGTACTTC.

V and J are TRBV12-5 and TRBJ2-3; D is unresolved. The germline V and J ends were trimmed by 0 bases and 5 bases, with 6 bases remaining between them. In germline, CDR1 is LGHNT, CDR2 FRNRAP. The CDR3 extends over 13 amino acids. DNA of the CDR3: TGTGCTAGTGGTTTGGTACATGAAGATACGCAGTATTTT. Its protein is CASGLVHEDTQYF.

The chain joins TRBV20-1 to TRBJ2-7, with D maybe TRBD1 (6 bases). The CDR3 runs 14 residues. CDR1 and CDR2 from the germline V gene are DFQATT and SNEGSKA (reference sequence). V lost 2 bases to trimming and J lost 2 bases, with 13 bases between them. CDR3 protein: CSARLGHTPYEQYF. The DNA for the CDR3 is TGCAGTGCTAGATTGGGACACACGCCCTACGAGCAGTACTTC.

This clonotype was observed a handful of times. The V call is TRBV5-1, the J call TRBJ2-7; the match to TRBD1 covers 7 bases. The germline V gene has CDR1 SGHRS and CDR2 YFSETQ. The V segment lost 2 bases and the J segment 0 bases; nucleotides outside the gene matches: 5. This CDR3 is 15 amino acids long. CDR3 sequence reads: CASSFQGGLSYEQYF. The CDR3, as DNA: TGCGCCAGCAGCTTTCAAGGGGGCCTCTCCTACGAGCAGTACTTC.

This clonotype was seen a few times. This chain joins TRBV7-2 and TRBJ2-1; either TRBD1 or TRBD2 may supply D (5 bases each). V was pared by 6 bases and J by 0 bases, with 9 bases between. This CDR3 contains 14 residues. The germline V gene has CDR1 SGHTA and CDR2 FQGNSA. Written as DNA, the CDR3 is TGTGCCAGCAGGCCGGGACGCTCCTACAATGAGCAGTTCTTC. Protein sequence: CASRPGRSYNEQFF.

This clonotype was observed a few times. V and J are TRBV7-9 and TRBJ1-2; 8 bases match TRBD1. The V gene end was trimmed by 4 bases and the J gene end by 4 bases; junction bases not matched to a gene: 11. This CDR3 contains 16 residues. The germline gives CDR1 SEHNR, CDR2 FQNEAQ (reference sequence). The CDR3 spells CASSSFGGQGPYGYTF. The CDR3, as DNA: TGTGCCAGCAGCTCGTTTGGTGGACAGGGACCCTATGGCTACACCTTC.

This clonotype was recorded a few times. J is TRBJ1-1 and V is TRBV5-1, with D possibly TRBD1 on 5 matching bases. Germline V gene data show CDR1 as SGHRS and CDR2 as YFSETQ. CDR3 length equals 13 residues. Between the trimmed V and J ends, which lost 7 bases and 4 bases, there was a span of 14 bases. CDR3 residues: CASQSGGGTEAFF. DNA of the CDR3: TGCGCCAGCCAAAGCGGGGGTGGCACTGAAGCTTTCTTT.